These 22 T cell receptor beta chains share one sample of origin, sequenced in a study of blood T cells in healthy people across ages. Next came a second PCR, run for roughly 7 to 12 cycles, which used a sample-barcoded 5' primer along with a J-beta primer mix. Via MiXCR, TCRdb re-called the 5' RACE reads, giving one row per CDR3 protein. Among around 900,000 distinct CDR3 sequences, 29% were seen once, and the ten largest hold 15% to 20%. The sequenced sample consisted of blood. All receptors come from a woman of 80 years or more in good health.

The chain combines TRBV6-7 with TRBJ1-1; D uncertain. TRBV6-7 is flagged as an ORF with uncertain function. There are 16 residues in the CDR3. Trimming took off 0 bases at V and 1 base at J, with 12 bases between the two ends. The CDR3 loop is CASSYSDGFPNTEAFF. The CDR3 DNA reads TGTGCCAGCAGTTACTCTGACGGGTTTCCGAACACTGAAGCTTTCTTT.

The table lists this clonotype with many counts. This rearrangement joins TRBV25-1 to TRBJ2-7; D possibly corresponds to TRBD1 (6 bases). CDR1 and CDR2 (germline): MGHDK, SYGVNS. The CDR3 runs 13 residues. V gave up 6 bases and J gave up 3 bases, with 12 bases separating them. CDR3 protein: CASRGDNRYEQYF. DNA of the CDR3: TGTGCCAGCAGAGGGGACAACCGCTACGAGCAGTACTTC.

This clonotype was recorded only once. J is TRBJ1-5 and V is TRBV5-1; D is unresolved. From germline, CDR1 is SGHRS and CDR2 YFSETQ. The germline V and J ends were trimmed by 0 bases and 7 bases, with 11 bases remaining between them. The CDR3 runs to 14 residues. In DNA, the CDR3 is TGCGCCAGCAGCTTGGGAGGTTTGGGACAGCCCCAGCATTTT. Encoded protein: CASSLGGLGQPQHF.

The genes are TRBV29-1 and TRBJ2-3; D unresolved. The CDR3 consists of 13 residues. Germline V gene sequence: CDR1 SQVTM, CDR2 ANQGSEA. V was pared by 4 bases and J by 2 bases, with 10 bases between. The DNA of the CDR3 is TGCAGCGTTGCGGCCCAACACACAGATACGCAGTATTTT. Protein sequence: CSVAAQHTDTQYF.

Many counts were recorded for this clonotype. CDR3 residues: CASSQTKGLLQYF. The DNA of the CDR3 is TGCGCCAGCAGCCAAACTAAGGGACTCCTCCAGTATTTT. The chain couples TRBV4-3 to TRBJ2-3, with TRBD2 as a possible D gene (6 bases). V was shortened by 2 bases and J by 12 bases, with 15 bases between the two germline ends. Germline CDR1 reads LGHNA; CDR2 reads YSLEER. The CDR3 is 13 residues long.

This clonotype has a single count. The rearrangement joins TRBV9 to TRBJ2-2, with D perhaps matching TRBD1 or TRBD2 (6 bases each). V lost 5 bases and J 0 bases, leaving 11 bases between the germline ends. The CDR3 is 15 amino acids. The germline CDR1 and CDR2 sequences are SGDLS and YYNGEE. CDR3 in amino acids: CASRPGEANTGELFF. The CDR3 nucleotides read TGTGCCAGCAGGCCAGGGGAGGCGAACACCGGGGAGCTGTTTTTT.

Notes on this clonotype: With a much larger clone just one base away, this may be a read error. The chain has TRBV18 and TRBJ2-5; 10 bases are a match to TRBD2. CDR3 size: 16 residues. Germline loops: CDR1 KGHSH, CDR2 LQKENI. The J segment lost 11 bases and the V segment lost 3 bases, leaving 15 bases of the junction unmatched. The CDR3 spells CASSPNSGGAVNEQYF. The CDR3 DNA follows: TGTGCCAGCTCACCGAACAGCGGGGGGGCTGTGAATGAGCAGTACTTC.

This clonotype has a count of ten or more. The rearrangement joins TRBV20-1 to TRBJ2-7, with 10 bases that match TRBD2. V shed 6 bases, J shed 5 bases, and the junction held 10 bases outside the gene matches. This CDR3 region has 14 residues. The germline V gene encodes CDR1 DFQATT and CDR2 SNEGSKA (reference sequence). In nucleotides, the CDR3 is TGCAGTGCAAGCGGTAAAGCGGGGGGGCACGAGCAGTACTTC. This sequence encodes CSASGKAGGHEQYF.

The rearrangement uses TRBV30 and TRBJ1-2; D perhaps matches TRBD1 (5 bases). The CDR3 consists of 13 residues. Trimming removed 1 base from V and 10 bases from J, with 16 bases in between. Germline V lookup: CDR1 GTSNPN, CDR2 SVGIG (reference sequence). CDR3 sequence: CAWSGSQGKVYTF. The CDR3 DNA reads as TGTGCCTGGAGTGGGTCGCAGGGAAAAGTCTACACCTTC.

The chain carries TRBV11-2 and TRBJ1-6; D gene ambiguous. Per germline, CDR1 SGHAT and CDR2 FQNNGV. V lost 5 bases and J lost 10, with 18 bases in between. The CDR3 totals 15 residues. The CDR3 sequence is CASSDPRGLGSPLHF. The CDR3 nucleotides are TGTGCCAGCAGCGACCCTCGCGGGTTAGGCTCACCCCTCCACTTT.

At least ten counts were recorded for this clonotype. V and J are TRBV7-2 and TRBJ2-1; 7 bases are a match to TRBD2. This CDR3 region has 18 residues. Looked up from germline, CDR1 is SGHTA and CDR2 is FQGNSA. Trimming took 7 bases from V and 1 from J; bases not matched to a gene: 16. As DNA, the CDR3 is TGTGCCAGCACCCGGGCGACTAGCACATGGGGGTCCTACAATGAGCAGTTCTTC. Amino acid sequence: CASTRATSTWGSYNEQFF.

The CDR3 DNA sequence: TGTGCCAGCTTGGTACAGTGGGGGACTGGGGCCAACGTCCTGACTTTC. Its translation is CASLVQWGTGANVLTF. The chain recombines TRBV2 with TRBJ2-6, with D perhaps given as TRBD1 or TRBD2 (5 bases each). V shed 8 bases and J shed 2 bases, with 16 bases lying between them. The germline CDR1 and CDR2 sequences are SNHLY and FYNNEI. The CDR3 length is 16 residues.

CDR3 DNA sequence: TGCAGTGCTAGACACGGGACGGGACGGCGCAATCAGCCCCAGCATTTT. This gives the protein CSARHGTGRRNQPQHF. The gene calls are TRBV20-1 and TRBJ1-5; D is possibly TRBD1 (5 bases). V was cut by 2 bases and J by 2 bases, with 16 bases left in between. The CDR3 totals 16 residues. Germline-derived CDR1 and CDR2 are DFQATT and SNEGSKA (reference sequence).

This clonotype was seen more than once but under ten times. This chain connects TRBV20-1 to TRBJ1-4; 9 nucleotides align to TRBD1. The CDR3 is 14 amino acids. The ends lost 4 bases at V and 8 bases at J; junction bases unmatched: 8. Germline loops: CDR1 DFQATT, CDR2 SNEGSKA (reference sequence). The CDR3 sequence is CSANTGGEREKLFF. DNA of the CDR3: TGCAGTGCTAATACAGGGGGCGAGAGGGAAAAACTGTTTTTT.

A word on this clonotype: A much larger clonotype is one base distant, so this may be a read error. The chain combines TRBV9 with TRBJ2-1, with D maybe TRBD2 (5 bases). From germline, CDR1 is SGDLS and CDR2 YYNGEE. CDR3 length: 14 amino acids. The CDR3 reads CASSGVLDYDEQFF. In nucleotides, the CDR3 is TGTGCCAGCAGCGGGGTACTCGACTACGATGAGCAGTTCTTC.

The CDR3 loop is CSARDSSRGQDTQYF. DNA of the CDR3: TGCAGTGCTAGAGATTCCAGCCGGGGACAAGATACGCAGTATTTT. V is TRBV20-1 and J is TRBJ2-3; D might be TRBD1 (6 bases). Trimming removed 0 bases from V and 5 bases from J, with 15 bases in between. Germline-derived CDR1 and CDR2 are DFQATT and SNEGSKA (reference sequence). The CDR3 sequence is 15 residues long.

This clonotype was counted ten times or more. This sequence joins TRBV5-1 and TRBJ2-5; D might be TRBD1 (5 bases). Between the trimmed V and J ends, which lost 0 bases and 0 bases, there was a span of 9 bases. CDR3 length: 15 amino acids. Germline V CDR1 and CDR2: SGHRS, YFSETQ. The CDR3 DNA follows: TGCGCCAGCAGCTTGGGACAGTTGTACCAAGAGACCCAGTACTTC. Amino acids: CASSLGQLYQETQYF.

On this clonotype itself: Just one base apart from a much larger clone, this may be a read error. The V and J genes are TRBV28 and TRBJ2-7; possibly TRBD1 for D (5 bases). The CDR3 is 14 residues long. Trimming took off 4 bases at V and 2 bases at J, with 12 bases between the two ends. Germline CDR1 is MDHEN and CDR2 is SYDVKM. CDR3 DNA sequence: TGTGCCAGCAGTTCTAACAGGCACACCTACGAGCAGTACTTC. It is translated as CASSSNRHTYEQYF.

V is TRBV7-2 and J is TRBJ2-1; no clear D. CDR3 length: 14 residues. The germline V gene has CDR1 SGHTA and CDR2 FQGNSA. Trimming removed 0 bases at V and 8 bases at J, with 11 bases between. The CDR3 sequence is CASSLARLTHEQFF. In DNA, the CDR3 is TGTGCCAGCAGCTTAGCGCGCCTCACCCATGAGCAGTTCTTC. Variable domain in full (rest from reference TRBV7-2 and TRBJ2-1): GAGVSQSPSNKVTEKGKDVELRCDPISGHTALYWYRQSLGQGLEFLIYFQGNSAPDKSGLPSDRFSAERTGGSVSTLTIQRTQQEDSAVYLCASSLARLTHEQFFGPGTRLTVL.

This clonotype has only a few counts. V and J are TRBV6-2 or TRBV6-3 and TRBJ2-7, with D maybe TRBD1 (6 bases). Germline V gene data show CDR1 as MNHEY and CDR2 as SVGEGT. The CDR3 has 14 residues. V was pared by 4 bases and J by 1 base, with 11 bases between. The CDR3 loop is CASSSNRDSYEQYF. CDR3 coding DNA: TGTGCCAGCAGTTCGAACAGGGATTCCTACGAGCAGTACTTC.

In the case of this clonotype: This may be a read error: a much more frequent sequence differs by one nucleotide. This chain links TRBV5-4 with TRBJ2-4, with 7 bases that match TRBD2. CDR3 length: 15 residues. Looked up from germline, CDR1 is SGHNT and CDR2 is YYREEE (reference sequence). The CDR3 loop reads CAGSWGTTAKNIQYF. In nucleotides, the CDR3 is TGTGCCGGCAGCTGGGGGACTACGGCCAAAAACATTCAGTACTTC.

As for this clonotype: Just one base apart from a much larger clone, this may be a read error. The chain uses TRBV9 and TRBJ2-1, with D possibly being TRBD2 (6 bases). V lost 4 bases and J 6 bases, leaving 17 bases between the germline ends. The germline CDR1 and CDR2 sequences are SGDLS and YYNGEE. The CDR3 length is 15 residues. CDR3 DNA: TGTGCCAGCAGCCCACTCAGCGGGTTATGCAATGAGCAGTTCTTC. This codes for CASSPLSGLCNEQFF.